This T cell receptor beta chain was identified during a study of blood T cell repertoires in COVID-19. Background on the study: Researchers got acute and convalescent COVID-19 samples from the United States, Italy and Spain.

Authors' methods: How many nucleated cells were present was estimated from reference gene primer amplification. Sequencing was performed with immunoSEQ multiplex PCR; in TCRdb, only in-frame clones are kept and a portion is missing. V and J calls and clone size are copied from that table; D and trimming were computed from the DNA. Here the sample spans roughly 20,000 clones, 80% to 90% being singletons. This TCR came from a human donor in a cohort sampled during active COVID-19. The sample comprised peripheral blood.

The CDR3 region is CASSVQGNNEKLFF. The DNA of the CDR3 is TGTGCCAGCAGCGTACAGGGGAATAATGAAAAACTGTTTTTT. V gene TRBV7-9 combines with J gene TRBJ1-4; 7 nucleotides line up with TRBD1. CDR1 and CDR2 (germline): SEHNR, FQNEAQ (reference sequence). The CDR3 is 14 residues long. V lost 5 bases and J lost 4; bases outside the gene matches: 4.